This T cell receptor (beta chain) was recorded in a study of vaccination effects on CD4 cells after COVID-19. The method was immunoSEQ multiplex PCR; TCRdb's version includes in-frame clones alone and lacks a portion of them. This sample carries about 60,000 clones, approximately 80% of them seen once, and the ten largest clones take about 2.4%. This clone appeared a few times. Its target is unknown. Germline CDR1 is SGHTA and CDR2 is FQGTGA. The CDR3 is made up of 13 amino acids. V lost 4 bases and J lost 6, with 9 bases in between. Sequencing followed a ViraFEST assay step that expanded antigen-specific CD4+ T cells with viral peptide pools. Researchers isolated CD4+ T cells once about eleven days of culture had elapsed. Having tested negative for nucleocapsid antibodies, the vaccine recipients showed no prior SARS-CoV-2 infection.

The chain combines TRBV7-3 with TRBJ2-2, with D unclear. This clonotype was obtained from a human donor who received a COVID-19 vaccine. The starting material was CD4+ T cells from PBMCs cultured with HCoV-229E spike peptides, obtained before COVID-19 vaccination. CDR3: CASSSDRSGELFF. The CDR3 DNA reads TGTGCCAGCAGCTCGGACCGCTCCGGGGAGCTGTTTTTT.